This T cell receptor beta chain stems from a study of T cells in localized non-small cell lung cancer. Germline CDR1 is SQVTM and CDR2 is ANQGSEA. The germline V and J ends were trimmed by 6 bases and 7 bases, with 17 bases remaining between them. This CDR3 has 13 amino acids. As regards this clone: The antigen is undetermined.

The study, taken as a whole, reports: Among the top 100 tumor clones, a median roughly 57 appeared in adjacent lung.

TCRdb keeps only in-frame clones here, not all; method: immunoSEQ multiplex PCR. The sample consists of tens of thousands of clones, approximately 87% of them appearing once. The sample in question was peripheral blood, obtained before any cancer treatment. This chain joins TRBV29-1 and TRBJ2-3, with D perhaps TRBD2 (7 bases). The source is a woman aged 35-75 years with stage I lung adenocarcinoma. CDR3 nucleotide sequence: TGCAGCGTCCTACTAGGGGGGGCGTATACGCAGTATTTT. Protein: CSVLLGGAYTQYF.